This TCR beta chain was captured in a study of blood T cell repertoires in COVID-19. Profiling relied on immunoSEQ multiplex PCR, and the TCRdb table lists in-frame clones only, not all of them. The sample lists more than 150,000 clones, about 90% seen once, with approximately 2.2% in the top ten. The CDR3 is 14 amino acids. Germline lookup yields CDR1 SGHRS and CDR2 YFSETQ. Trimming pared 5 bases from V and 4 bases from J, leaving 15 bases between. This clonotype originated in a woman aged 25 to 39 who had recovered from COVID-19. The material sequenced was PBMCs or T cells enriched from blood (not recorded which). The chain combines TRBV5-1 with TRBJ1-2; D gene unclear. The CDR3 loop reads CASRETEGSYGYTF. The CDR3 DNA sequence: TGCGCCAGCAGGGAGACTGAGGGTAGCTATGGCTACACCTTC. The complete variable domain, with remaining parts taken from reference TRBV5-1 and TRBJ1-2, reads KAGVTQTPRYLIKTRGQQVTLSCSPISGHRSVSWYQQTPGQGLQFLFEYFSETQRNKGNFPGRFSGRQFSNSRSEMNVSTLELGDSALYLCASRETEGSYGYTFGSGTRLTVV.